This TCR beta chain was recorded in a study of T cell clonality in common variable immunodeficiency. Study-wide points: T cell subpopulation sequencing would be needed to explain CVID clonality. Fewer TCRbeta clones were shared among CVID subjects than controls. Compared with healthy controls, CVID subjects showed increased TCRbeta clonality, mostly in about a third. In common variable immunodeficiency, TCR beta chains reportedly carried fewer deletions and N-nucleotide insertions.

The ends were cut back, 1 base at V and 5 bases at J, with 14 bases in the middle. Germline V gene data show CDR1 as LNHDA and CDR2 as SQIVND (reference sequence). The CDR3 is 15 amino acids. Heparinized whole blood, 5 to 8 ml, came from each donor. This table comes from immunoSEQ multiplex PCR, and its TCRdb copy is limited to in-frame clones, with some not included. This sample has 26,000 or so clones, each found more than once. This clone was detected many times. The antigen is unknown. The read terminates 3 residues ahead of where the CDR3 ends, so the germline J gene completes it. Sequenced input: peripheral blood mononuclear cells. The V and J genes are TRBV19 and TRBJ1-2; maybe TRBD1 (6 bases). The sequence derives from a human donor with common variable immunodeficiency. CDR3 protein: CASSIAHRVGYGYTF. The covered CDR3 bases are TGTGCCAGTAGTATAGCGCACAGGGTCGGGTATGGC. Supplemented by reference TRBV19 and TRBJ1-2, the full variable domain reads DGGITQSPKYLFRKEGQNVTLSCEQNLNHDAMYWYRQDPGQGLRLIYYSQIVNDFQKGDIAEGYSVSREKKESFPLTVTSAQKNPTAFYLCASSIAHRVGYGYTFGSGTRLTVV.